These 20 T cell receptor beta chains share one sample of origin, sequenced in a study of blood T cell repertoires in COVID-19. Sequenced by immunoSEQ multiplex PCR; TCRdb stores in-frame clones only, minus some. The sample gives roughly 300,000 clones, around 87% of which show up once; 7.8% is in the top ten. The sequenced material came from peripheral blood. These receptors came from a woman aged 45-60 years who had recovered from COVID-19.

The sample holds one count of this clone. The CDR3 is CASSPSGGWVNEQFF. The CDR3 coding sequence is TGTGCCAGCAGTCCTAGCGGGGGTTGGGTAAATGAGCAGTTCTTC. This rearrangement joins TRBV28 to TRBJ2-1, with TRBD2 matching over 10 bases. Germline CDR1 MDHEN, CDR2 SYDVKM. The V segment lost 5 bases and the J segment 7 bases; nucleotides outside the gene matches: 8. The CDR3 totals 15 residues.

The chain couples TRBV6-6 to TRBJ1-6; D ambiguous. Trimming removed 5 bases from V and 5 bases from J, with 25 bases in between. The CDR3 spans 19 residues. Germline V gives CDR1 MNHNY, CDR2 SVGAGI (reference sequence). The CDR3 is CASSPTVSPFSSHNSPLHF. The CDR3 DNA sequence: TGTGCCAGCAGTCCCACGGTCTCGCCCTTCTCTTCCCATAATTCACCCCTCCACTTT.

The genes are TRBV5-1 and TRBJ1-1; no firm D call. The CDR3 is made up of 14 amino acids. Per germline, CDR1 SGHRS and CDR2 YFSETQ. Trimming pared 3 bases from V and 1 base from J, leaving 10 bases between. The chain's CDR3 is CASSYGSTNTEAFF. The CDR3, as DNA: TGCGCCAGCAGCTACGGGTCCACGAACACTGAAGCTTTCTTT. The variable domain in full, with the rest retrieved from reference TRBV5-1 and TRBJ1-1, is KAGVTQTPRYLIKTRGQQVTLSCSPISGHRSVSWYQQTPGQGLQFLFEYFSETQRNKGNFPGRFSGRQFSNSRSEMNVSTLELGDSALYLCASSYGSTNTEAFFGQGTRLTVV.

This clone came up once. The rearrangement links TRBV3-1 (or the pseudogene TRBV3-2) to TRBJ2-6; TRBD2 might be the D (6 bases). This CDR3 has 16 residues. Trimming took 5 bases from V and 0 from J, leaving 11 bases between them. The V gene's germline CDR1 is LGHDT and CDR2 YNNKEL (reference sequence). CDR3 sequence: CASSKRAGSGANVLTF. CDR3 bases: TGTGCCAGCAGCAAGAGAGCGGGCTCTGGGGCCAACGTCCTGACTTTC.

The CDR3 bases are TGTGCCAGCAGCGATCCTGGGACAGCCGAGAGAGCTTTCTTT. Its protein product is CASSDPGTAERAFF. The chain is built from TRBV5-4 and TRBJ1-1; 7 bases are shared with TRBD1. Germline assignment: CDR1 SGHNT and CDR2 YYREEE (reference sequence). The CDR3 extends over 14 amino acids. The V gene end was trimmed by 4 bases and the J gene end by 10 bases; junction bases not matched to a gene: 13. Filled out from reference TRBV5-4 and TRBJ1-1, the complete variable domain reads ETGVTQSPTHLIKTRGQQVTLRCSSQSGHNTVSWYQQALGQGPQFIFQYYREEENGRGNFPPRFSGLQFPNYSSELNVNALELDDSALYLCASSDPGTAERAFFGQGTRLTVV.

CDR3 sequence (DNA): TGTGCCTGGAGCCTCGGGAGCACAGATACGCAGTATTTT. It yields the protein CAWSLGSTDTQYF. The V call is TRBV30, the J call TRBJ2-3; D uncertain. The V gene's germline CDR1 is GTSNPN and CDR2 SVGIG (reference sequence). The CDR3 covers 13 residues. The germline V and J ends were trimmed by 3 bases and 0 bases, with 7 bases remaining between them.

V gene TRBV5-5 combines with J gene TRBJ2-1, with a weak D call TRBD1 (7 bases). The CDR3 is 15 residues long. V dropped 0 bases and J dropped 7 bases, with 14 bases sitting between them. CDR1 is SGHKS and CDR2 is YYEKEE in the germline V gene (reference sequence). The CDR3 sequence: CASSLGPGGTNEQFF. The DNA for the CDR3 is TGTGCCAGCAGCTTGGGGCCAGGGGGGACTAATGAGCAGTTCTTC. The complete variable domain, with remaining parts taken from reference TRBV5-5 and TRBJ2-1, reads DAGVTQSPTHLIKTRGQQVTLRCSPISGHKSVSWYQQVLGQGPQFIFQYYEKEERGRGNFPDRFSARQFPNYSSELNVNALLLGDSALYLCASSLGPGGTNEQFFGPGTRLTVL.

CDR3 DNA: TGTGCCAGCAGCTTAGCTAGCGGGGGGGCCAATGAGCAGTTCTTC. This gives the protein CASSLASGGANEQFF. The chain joins TRBV7-2 to TRBJ2-1, with 11 bases matching TRBD2. The CDR3 extends over 15 amino acids. Trimming removed 0 bases from V and 6 bases from J; junction bases left unmatched: 1. Per the germline V gene, CDR1 is SGHTA and CDR2 is FQGNSA.

This clone was observed a single time. V is TRBV4-3 and J is TRBJ2-7; a possible D gene is TRBD2 (5 bases). CDR3 length equals 16 residues. Germline V CDR1 and CDR2: LGHNA, YSLEER. V was pared by 1 base and J by 6 bases, with 19 bases between. The CDR3 is CASSQVLGVAPSEQYF. CDR3 in DNA: TGCGCCAGCAGCCAAGTCCTCGGGGTCGCTCCGAGCGAGCAGTACTTC.

The rearrangement joins TRBV9 to TRBJ2-7; 8 bases fit TRBD1. In germline, CDR1 is SGDLS, CDR2 YYNGEE. V lost 1 base, J lost 2 bases, and 5 bases stayed unmatched. The CDR3 is 15 residues long. DNA for the CDR3: TGTGCCAGCAGCGTACGAGGACAGGGTCCCTACGAGCAGTACTTC. Its protein is CASSVRGQGPYEQYF.

The rearrangement links TRBV27 to TRBJ1-1; TRBD1 agrees at 12 bases. Trimming took 3 bases from V and 5 from J; bases not matched to a gene: 10. The germline V gene encodes CDR1 MNHEY and CDR2 SMNVEV (reference sequence). This CDR3 region has 17 residues. Here the CDR3 reads CASSFLPGQGAKTEAFF. CDR3 nucleotides: TGTGCCAGCAGTTTCCTTCCGGGACAGGGGGCGAAGACTGAAGCTTTCTTT.

The CDR3: CASSQGSLAGGETQYF. CDR3 DNA sequence: TGTGCCAGCAGCCAAGGTTCCCTAGCGGGAGGGGAGACCCAGTACTTC. V gene TRBV4-2 combines with J gene TRBJ2-5; 12 positions match TRBD2. V shed 1 base, J shed 5 bases, and the junction held 5 bases outside the gene matches. The CDR3 length is 16 residues. CDR1 and CDR2 from the germline V gene are LGHNA and YNFKEQ.

This chain joins TRBV14 and TRBJ2-3, with 8 positions matching TRBD2. J lost 2 bases, V lost 9 bases, and 7 bases had no gene match. This CDR3 has 14 residues. CDR1 and CDR2 from the germline V gene are SGHDN and FVKESK. The CDR3 loop is CASDAGGNTDTQYF. The CDR3 nucleotides read TGTGCCAGTGATGCGGGAGGCAACACAGATACGCAGTATTTT.

This rearrangement joins TRBV6-6 to TRBJ2-5; 8 bases are shared with TRBD1. Trimming cost V 6 bases and J 1 base; bases outside gene matches: 19. The germline V gene has CDR1 MNHNY and CDR2 SVGAGI (reference sequence). The CDR3 totals 19 residues. CDR3 in amino acids: CASSLYPPFGQGPQETQYF. The CDR3 bases are TGTGCCAGCAGCTTATATCCCCCCTTCGGACAGGGACCCCAAGAGACCCAGTACTTC.

The V call is TRBV5-1, the J call TRBJ1-1, with D perhaps TRBD1 (6 bases). CDR3 length: 14 amino acids. V was clipped by 1 base and J by 1 base, with 8 bases between them. The V gene's germline CDR1 is SGHRS and CDR2 YFSETQ. The CDR3 DNA is TGCGCCAGCAGCTTGAGACAGGCGAACACTGAAGCTTTCTTT. It translates to CASSLRQANTEAFF.

The rearrangement links TRBV9 to TRBJ2-5, with 7 bases fitting TRBD2. Germline CDR1 SGDLS, CDR2 YYNGEE. The CDR3 loop spans 14 amino acids. J gave up 3 bases and V 3 bases, and 5 bases lay outside the gene matches. The CDR3 reads CASSESGIKETQYF. The CDR3 DNA is TGTGCCAGCAGCGAGAGCGGGATAAAAGAGACCCAGTACTTC.

The chain combines TRBV28 with TRBJ1-1, with a possible D match to TRBD1 (5 bases). Per germline, CDR1 MDHEN and CDR2 SYDVKM. The CDR3 loop spans 15 amino acids. The V gene lost 3 bases and the J gene lost 2 bases, with 13 bases spanning the gap. The DNA for the CDR3 is TGTGCCAGCAGTTTCCCCCAGGGATCCAACACTGAAGCTTTCTTT. Encoded protein: CASSFPQGSNTEAFF.

The chain is built from TRBV10-3 and TRBJ1-1; D is possibly TRBD1 (6 bases). V was pared by 10 bases and J by 5 bases, with 14 bases between. The CDR3 has 12 residues. CDR1 is ENHRY and CDR2 is SYGVKD in the germline V gene. The CDR3 loop reads CATSEGGTEAFF. The CDR3 region has the DNA TGTGCCACTTCCGAGGGGGGGACTGAAGCTTTCTTT.

The rearrangement joins TRBV7-2 to TRBJ2-3; weak D call: TRBD1 (5 bases). CDR3 length: 15 residues. The germline V and J ends were trimmed by 5 bases and 6 bases, with 18 bases remaining between them. Germline CDR1 reads SGHTA; CDR2 reads FQGNSA. CDR3 amino acids: CASSQNPQAGDTQYF. CDR3 bases: TGTGCCAGCAGCCAAAACCCACAGGCAGGGGATACGCAGTATTTT.

This chain uses TRBV5-1 with TRBJ2-3; a possible D gene is TRBD2 (6 bases). This CDR3 has 15 residues. Germline CDR1 SGHRS, CDR2 YFSETQ. V gave up 4 bases and J gave up 6 bases, with 18 bases separating them. CDR3: CASSGGTMEGDTQYF. DNA of the CDR3: TGCGCCAGCAGCGGAGGGACGATGGAGGGCGATACGCAGTATTTT.